These T cell receptor beta chains were read from a single sample in a study of T-cell reconstitution after alpha-beta-depleted transplantation in children. TCRdb re-analysed the PCR reads in MiXCR, keeping a single row per CDR3 protein. The top ten clones hold around 5% of a sample with 900,000 or so distinct CDR3 sequences, approximately 15% of them seen once. The sample here was PBMCs, mostly from graft donor cells, taken 360 days after TCRalphabeta/CD19-depleted stem cell transplant. All receptors derive from a male patient aged 10-17 years who had a stem cell transplant for acute lymphoblastic leukemia, so the T cells may come from the graft donor. CDR3s include the opening cysteine and the closing phenylalanine or tryptophan. The order of the fields is V gene, J gene, CDR3 protein.

V gene: TRBV9
J gene: TRBJ1-6
CDR3 protein: CASSPPGQPNSPLHF

V gene: TRBV5-1
J gene: TRBJ2-7
CDR3 protein: CASSFTATSYEQYF

V gene: TRBV7-8
J gene: TRBJ2-5
CDR3 protein: CASSLALTGWKVETQYF

V gene: TRBV20-1
J gene: TRBJ2-1
CDR3 protein: CSATWLRLAWNEQFF

V gene: TRBV5-1
J gene: TRBJ2-7
CDR3 protein: CASTLWPPNRGPYEQYF

V gene: TRBV3-1
J gene: TRBJ2-7
CDR3 protein: CASSQGRDGLFYEQYF

V gene: TRBV9
J gene: TRBJ1-1
CDR3 protein: CASSVESEGWGQPNTEAFF

V gene: TRBV20-1
J gene: TRBJ2-7
CDR3 protein: CSAKPLLAGDYYEQYF

V gene: TRBV10-3
J gene: TRBJ2-5
CDR3 protein: CAISGTSGREETQYF

V gene: TRBV29-1
J gene: TRBJ2-4
CDR3 protein: CSVRPQGRAKNIQYF

V gene: TRBV7-2
J gene: TRBJ2-7
CDR3 protein: CASSLISGFGQYEQYF

V gene: TRBV11-2
J gene: TRBJ2-1
CDR3 protein: CASSFGGSGIYEQFF

V gene: TRBV7-8
J gene: TRBJ2-1
CDR3 protein: CASSLVPTPYNEQFF

V gene: TRBV18
J gene: TRBJ1-1
CDR3 protein: CASSRYPRTGAGNTEAFF

V gene: TRBV9
J gene: TRBJ1-1
CDR3 protein: CASNPVTEAFF

V gene: TRBV12-3/TRBV12-4
J gene: TRBJ2-1
CDR3 protein: CASRRLATNEQFF

V gene: TRBV2
J gene: TRBJ2-7
CDR3 protein: CASSVLAGVAREQYF

V gene: TRBV20-1
J gene: TRBJ2-2
CDR3 protein: CSATNPGQGSTGELFF

V gene: TRBV5-1
J gene: TRBJ2-1
CDR3 protein: CASTSGGAFSYNEQFF

V gene: TRBV25-1
J gene: TRBJ1-1
CDR3 protein: CASSEAGRETEAFF

V gene: TRBV7-3
J gene: TRBJ2-5
CDR3 protein: CASSLVSLEGGETQYF

V gene: TRBV2
J gene: TRBJ2-1
CDR3 protein: CASSVLTSGRGDNEQFF

V gene: TRBV11-2
J gene: TRBJ2-4
CDR3 protein: CASSSIAKNIQYF

V gene: TRBV9
J gene: TRBJ2-1
CDR3 protein: CASSLGSVTNEQFF

V gene: TRBV5-1
J gene: TRBJ1-5
CDR3 protein: CASSTRTGASNQPQHF

V gene: TRBV20-1
J gene: TRBJ2-7
CDR3 protein: CSAVNPGAGRSYEQYF

V gene: TRBV29-1
J gene: TRBJ2-5
CDR3 protein: CSVTGWSGETQYF

V gene: TRBV18
J gene: TRBJ2-1
CDR3 protein: CASVLGAGRVNEQFF

V gene: TRBV5-1
J gene: TRBJ2-7
CDR3 protein: CASRRDGYEQYF

V gene: TRBV7-3
J gene: TRBJ2-1
CDR3 protein: CASSLRGLRTEQFF

V gene: TRBV2
J gene: TRBJ2-2
CDR3 protein: CASTRGTRYTGELFF

V gene: TRBV20-1
J gene: TRBJ2-5
CDR3 protein: CSARGHEETQYF

V gene: TRBV4-1
J gene: TRBJ2-1
CDR3 protein: CASSLMGRALWDEQFF

V gene: TRBV5-1
J gene: TRBJ2-1
CDR3 protein: CASSLAASSSYNEQFF

V gene: TRBV20-1
J gene: TRBJ2-1
CDR3 protein: CSAPLGGRGDEQFF

V gene: TRBV5-1
J gene: TRBJ2-5
CDR3 protein: CASQRDPDWGNGETQYF

V gene: TRBV10-3
J gene: TRBJ2-1
CDR3 protein: CAITLGSGRYDEQFF

V gene: TRBV4-1
J gene: TRBJ2-5
CDR3 protein: CASSQVPFVETQYF

V gene: TRBV7-7
J gene: TRBJ2-3
CDR3 protein: CASSLDRRGGTDTQYF

V gene: TRBV18
J gene: TRBJ2-4
CDR3 protein: CASSPGQGSGVAGAFPKNIQYF

V gene: TRBV4-1
J gene: TRBJ2-5
CDR3 protein: CASSQGRGGVRGAETQYF

V gene: TRBV4-1
J gene: TRBJ2-3
CDR3 protein: CASSQPGTSGSTDTQYF

V gene: TRBV12-3/TRBV12-4
J gene: TRBJ2-7
CDR3 protein: CASSPQGLAGVREQYF

V gene: TRBV20-1
J gene: TRBJ2-6
CDR3 protein: CCAWVRGGTSWANVLTF

V gene: TRBV6-1
J gene: TRBJ2-3
CDR3 protein: CASSVGLRADTQYF

V gene: TRBV27
J gene: TRBJ2-7
CDR3 protein: CASGGTRDYEQYF

V gene: TRBV28
J gene: TRBJ2-5
CDR3 protein: CASSWGDVQETQYF

V gene: TRBV6-5
J gene: TRBJ1-1
CDR3 protein: CASSYDDRGPEAFF

V gene: TRBV5-1
J gene: TRBJ2-1
CDR3 protein: CASSSQGLAGNNEQFF

V gene: TRBV11-3
J gene: TRBJ2-1
CDR3 protein: CASSLAKTSAYNEQFF

V gene: TRBV5-1
J gene: TRBJ2-7
CDR3 protein: CASSQRLGVGEQYF

V gene: TRBV5-1
J gene: TRBJ2-7
CDR3 protein: CASSLDRAVLNDEQYF

V gene: TRBV12-3/TRBV12-4
J gene: TRBJ2-1
CDR3 protein: CASSWLAYPPSSYNEQFF

V gene: TRBV10-2
J gene: TRBJ2-2
CDR3 protein: CASSISSAGELFF

V gene: TRBV7-2
J gene: TRBJ2-5
CDR3 protein: CASSHLAGGVETQYF

V gene: TRBV29-1
J gene: TRBJ2-7
CDR3 protein: CSVGWGSYEQYF

V gene: TRBV20-1
J gene: TRBJ2-3
CDR3 protein: CSARAHPGGRAHGDTQYF

V gene: TRBV7-3
J gene: TRBJ2-3
CDR3 protein: CASSISGPTDTQYF

V gene: TRBV5-4
J gene: TRBJ2-1
CDR3 protein: CASSLDGRATGNEQFF

V gene: TRBV12-3/TRBV12-4
J gene: TRBJ2-2
CDR3 protein: CASIEGGELFF